Below, 21 T cell receptor beta chains from the same sample are listed, as sequenced in a study of T cells in Graves' hyperthyroidism and ophthalmopathy. Template material for amplifying TCR beta CDR3 regions consisted of RNA transcripts. With the HTBI primer set, the TCR CDR3 went through a first round of RT-PCR. Each CDR3 protein is one row after TCRdb ran MiXCR on the multiplex PCR reads. The sample holds roughly 200,000 distinct CDR3 sequences, around 17% seen once. The specimen was blood. These receptors all stem from a man aged 40-50 years with Graves' hyperthyroidism.

The table lists this clonotype with many counts. V usage is TRBV7-8 and J usage is TRBJ2-2; the D gene could be TRBD1 or TRBD2 (7 bases each). CDR1 SGHVS and CDR2 FQNEAQ come from the germline V gene. The CDR3 length is 17 residues. The V and J ends lost 5 bases and 3 bases respectively, with 19 bases between them. DNA of the CDR3: TGTGCCAGCAGCCCCAGGGAGGGGGCGGTCGACACCGGGGAGCTGTTTTTT. It encodes CASSPREGAVDTGELFF.

The chain's CDR3 is CASSSVTTSSGANVLTF. DNA of the CDR3: TGTGCCAGCAGCTCAGTTACCACCTCCTCTGGGGCCAACGTCCTGACTTTC. The rearrangement joins TRBV5-6 to TRBJ2-6; no clear D gene. CDR3 size: 17 residues. Trimming took off 3 bases at V and 0 bases at J, with 13 bases between the two ends. Germline CDR1 and CDR2: SGHDT and YYEEEE.

This clonotype showed up many times. This chain uses TRBV18 with TRBJ2-3; no definite D call. This CDR3 region has 15 residues. Looked up from germline, CDR1 is KGHSH and CDR2 is LQKENI. V was trimmed by 3 bases and J by 3 bases, leaving 13 bases between them. In DNA form, the CDR3 reads TGTGCCAGCTCACCCGTGACTGGCTCGACAGATACGCAGTATTTT. Residues: CASSPVTGSTDTQYF. Full variable domain (missing parts from reference TRBV18 and TRBJ2-3): NAGVMQNPRHLVRRRGQEARLRCSPMKGHSHVYWYRQLPEEGLKFMVYLQKENIIDESGMPKERFSAEFPKEGPSILRIQQVVRGDSAAYFCASSPVTGSTDTQYFGPGTRLTVL.

This clonotype has at least ten counts. J is TRBJ1-1 and V is TRBV12-3 or TRBV12-4, with D possibly being TRBD1 (5 bases). V was shortened by 0 bases and J by 0 bases, with 11 bases between the two germline ends. The CDR3 consists of 16 residues. CDR3 nucleotides: TGTGCCAGCAGTTTAGCCCAGGGTCCCCTGAACACTGAAGCTTTCTTT. Protein: CASSLAQGPLNTEAFF.

This clonotype came up a few times. V usage is TRBV6-1 and J usage is TRBJ1-4; no clear D. Looked up from germline, CDR1 is MNHNS and CDR2 is SASEGT. Trimming shortened V by 6 bases and J by 8 bases, and 19 bases separated the two germline ends. The CDR3 sequence is 15 residues long. CDR3 nucleotides: TGTGCCAGCAGCCCGGGGTGGGGAATTGAGGAAAAACTGTTTTTT. Translation gives CASSPGWGIEEKLFF.

A note on this clonotype: No conserved phenylalanine or tryptophan is present at the end of the CDR3, so a read error is the likely explanation. V usage is TRBV28 and J usage is TRBJ2-5, with D perhaps given as TRBD1 or TRBD2 (6 bases each). The V end was cut by 3 bases, the J end by 7 bases, with 15 bases between. This CDR3 region has 14 residues. Germline assignment: CDR1 MDHEN and CDR2 SYDVKM. CDR3: CASSLGARGGTQYL. Written as DNA, the CDR3 is TGTGCCAGCAGTTTGGGGGCGCGGGGAGGGACCCAGTACCTC.

This clonotype was recorded many times. The chain combines TRBV11-2 with TRBJ2-5; tentatively, D is TRBD1 or TRBD2 (5 bases each). Trimming removed 0 bases at V and 5 bases at J, with 19 bases between. The germline V gene has CDR1 SGHAT and CDR2 FQNNGV. The CDR3 totals 17 residues. This chain's CDR3 is CASSLDFGAEQGETQYF. CDR3 DNA sequence: TGTGCCAGCAGCTTAGATTTCGGGGCAGAGCAAGGGGAGACCCAGTACTTC.

The V gene is TRBV30, the J gene TRBJ2-2; D might be TRBD2 (6 bases). V lost 2 bases and J 0 bases, leaving 10 bases between the germline ends. CDR3 length: 15 residues. Germline CDR1 GTSNPN, CDR2 SVGIG (reference sequence). The CDR3 DNA reads TGTGCCTGGAGTTGGGGACTGCCGAACACCGGGGAGCTGTTTTTT. Protein sequence: CAWSWGLPNTGELFF. Full variable domain (outside the CDR3, taken from reference TRBV30 and TRBJ2-2): SQTIHQWPATLVQPVGSPLSLECTVEGTSNPNLYWYRQAAGRGLQLLFYSVGIGQISSEVPQNLSASRPQDRQFILSSKKLLLSDSGFYLCAWSWGLPNTGELFFGEGSRLTVL.

This clonotype was seen ten or more times. The chain uses TRBV14 and TRBJ2-1, with TRBD2 matching 12 bases. The germline gives CDR1 SGHDN, CDR2 FVKESK. The CDR3 totals 14 residues. The J segment lost 7 bases and the V segment lost 4 bases, leaving 2 bases of the junction unmatched. The CDR3 sequence: CASSPTSGGNEQFF. The CDR3 DNA follows: TGTGCCAGCAGCCCGACTAGCGGGGGAAATGAGCAGTTCTTC.

In this sample, this clonotype turned up many times. The rearrangement joins TRBV24-1 to TRBJ1-2, with 7 bases matching TRBD1. The CDR3 contains 15 residues. The germline gives CDR1 KGHDR, CDR2 SFDVKD. The V and J ends lost 5 bases and 7 bases, in that order; junction bases with no gene match: 12. The CDR3 coding sequence is TGTGCCACCAGTGGTGATAACAGACAGGGTTTTGGCTACACCTTC. Encoded protein: CATSGDNRQGFGYTF.

This clonotype was detected only once. The chain links TRBV12-3 or TRBV12-4 to TRBJ2-1; possible D gene TRBD2, 6 bases. This CDR3 is built from 16 residues. V gave up 0 bases and J gave up 2 bases, with 11 bases separating them. The DNA of the CDR3 is TGTGCCAGCAGTTTAGCGGGGGGAGCCACCTACAATGAGCAGTTCTTC. This sequence encodes CASSLAGGATYNEQFF.

This clonotype was seen at least ten times. J is TRBJ1-2 and V is TRBV5-1; D is unresolved. Germline CDR1 is SGHRS and CDR2 is YFSETQ. The CDR3 extends over 13 amino acids. Trimming took off 0 bases at V and 2 bases at J, with 5 bases between the two ends. This CDR3 reads CASSLEDNYGYTF. CDR3 nucleotide sequence: TGCGCCAGCAGCTTGGAGGACAACTATGGCTACACCTTC.

The genes are TRBV12-3 or TRBV12-4 and TRBJ1-4, with 9 bases lining up with TRBD1. The J segment lost 5 bases and the V segment lost 6 bases, leaving 4 bases of the junction unmatched. The CDR3 sequence is 14 residues long. The CDR3 sequence: CASRRTGDNEKLFF. The CDR3, as DNA: TGTGCCAGCAGGAGGACAGGGGACAATGAAAAACTGTTTTTT.

CDR3 nucleotide sequence: TGTGCCAGCACCCGACCGGGACTAGTCAATGAGCAGTTCTTC. It is translated as CASTRPGLVNEQFF. The chain carries TRBV7-8 and TRBJ2-1; 8 bases align to TRBD2. The V gene's germline CDR1 is SGHVS and CDR2 FQNEAQ. V was pared by 7 bases and J by 6 bases, with 8 bases of the junction left unmatched. The CDR3 has 14 residues.

This clonotype was seen repeatedly, ten times or more. The V gene is TRBV2, the J gene TRBJ1-1; TRBD1 agrees at 7 bases. CDR1 SNHLY and CDR2 FYNNEI come from the germline V gene. The CDR3 is 14 amino acids. Unmatched junction bases numbered 6, after V lost 8 bases and J lost 0 bases. The CDR3: CASGDRRMNTEAFF. In DNA form, the CDR3 reads TGTGCCAGCGGGGACAGAAGAATGAACACTGAAGCTTTCTTT.

This clonotype has a count of ten or more. This chain links TRBV12-3 or TRBV12-4 with TRBJ2-7, with D maybe TRBD1 (6 bases). This CDR3 contains 13 residues. Trimming left V 6 bases short and J 6 bases short, with 15 bases between. CDR3 DNA: TGTGCCAGCAGCCCCCCCACAGGGTTCGAGCAGTACTTC. Translation: CASSPPTGFEQYF.

The V call is TRBV5-1, the J call TRBJ1-1, with D uncertain. Trimming removed 0 bases at V and 3 bases at J, with 12 bases between. CDR3 length: 15 amino acids. Per germline, CDR1 SGHRS and CDR2 YFSETQ. The CDR3 protein is CASSLAGERDTEAFF. CDR3 bases: TGCGCCAGCAGCTTGGCCGGTGAACGAGACACTGAAGCTTTCTTT.

The rearrangement uses TRBV6-2 or TRBV6-3 and TRBJ2-7; 8 positions agree with TRBD2. V dropped 2 bases and J dropped 2; count of bases not matched to a gene: 11. Germline CDR1 MNHEY, CDR2 SVGEGT. The CDR3 loop spans 17 amino acids. The chain's CDR3 is CASSYRGGPRIAYEQYF. In DNA, the CDR3 is TGTGCCAGCAGTTACCGGGGGGGTCCCCGTATAGCCTACGAGCAGTACTTC.

The rearrangement uses TRBV20-1 and TRBJ2-2; D possibly matches TRBD1 or TRBD2 (6 bases each). Germline CDR1 DFQATT, CDR2 SNEGSKA (reference sequence). The CDR3 runs 16 residues. The V and J ends lost 0 bases and 0 bases respectively, with 11 bases between them. CDR3: CSARDPGGTNTGELFF. DNA for the CDR3: TGCAGTGCTAGAGATCCCGGGGGCACGAACACCGGGGAGCTGTTTTTT.

The gene calls are TRBV10-1 and TRBJ1-5; D gene unclear. V gave up 8 bases and J gave up 0 bases, with 8 bases separating them. Germline values: CDR1 WNHNN, CDR2 SYGVQD (reference sequence). This CDR3 has 13 amino acids. For the CDR3, the DNA is TGCGCCAGCGGGAGAAATAGCAATCAGCCCCAGCATTTT. This codes for CASGRNSNQPQHF.

This clonotype was observed at least ten times. The rearrangement links TRBV30 to TRBJ1-2; 10 nucleotides match TRBD1. This CDR3 has 14 amino acids. Trimming removed 4 bases from V and 3 bases from J; junction bases left unmatched: 5. The germline V gene has CDR1 GTSNPN and CDR2 SVGIG (reference sequence). CDR3 amino acids: CAWTTGGSDYGYTF. Here the CDR3 DNA reads TGTGCCTGGACGACAGGGGGCAGCGACTATGGCTACACCTTC. Complete variable domain (other parts from reference TRBV30 and TRBJ1-2): SQTIHQWPATLVQPVGSPLSLECTVEGTSNPNLYWYRQAAGRGLQLLFYSVGIGQISSEVPQNLSASRPQDRQFILSSKKLLLSDSGFYLCAWTTGGSDYGYTFGSGTRLTVV.